The rows below give T cell receptor beta chains drawn from one sample of a study of blood T cells in healthy people across ages. TCRdb reprocessed the 5' RACE reads with MiXCR, giving one entry per CDR3 protein. Of roughly 790,000 distinct CDR3 sequences listed, 35% to 45% are singletons. Sequencing was performed on blood. These receptors were taken from a woman in her sixties in good health. Each CDR3 is given with its conserved first and last residue. A D gene is named only where the DNA matches it firmly. Not all rows give a size; the values are once, few, many and, for expanded clones, a class.

size	V	J	D	CDR3	DNA
.	TRBV7-9	TRBJ2-7	.	CASSVGAINEQYF	TGTGCCAGCAGCGTAGGGGCTATCAATGAGCAGTACTTC
.	TRBV3-1	TRBJ2-1	.	CASSQGGPDEQFF	TGTGCCAGCAGCCAAGGAGGGCCGGATGAGCAGTTCTTC
.	TRBV3-1	TRBJ2-7	.	CASSQDGGVEQYF	TGTGCCAGCAGCCAAGATGGCGGGGTCGAGCAGTACTTC
.	TRBV12-3/TRBV12-4	TRBJ2-3	TRBD2	CASRRTSGRANTQYF	TGTGCCAGCAGACGGACTAGCGGGAGGGCGAATACGCAGTATTTT
.	TRBV6-1	TRBJ1-1	.	CASVKGNTEAFF	TGTGCCAGCGTAAAGGGCAACACTGAAGCTTTCTTT
.	TRBV5-8	TRBJ2-3	.	CASTLSGVSTDTQYF	TGTGCCAGCACCTTATCAGGGGTTAGCACAGATACGCAGTATTTT
many	TRBV9	TRBJ2-3	TRBD2	CASSLRSDGGITDTQYF	TGTGCCAGCAGCCTCCGGTCAGACGGGGGGATCACAGATACGCAGTATTTT
many	TRBV29-1	TRBJ2-7	TRBD1	CSVEDPLTGDEQYF	TGCAGCGTTGAAGATCCCCTGACAGGGGATGAGCAGTACTTC
many	TRBV29-1	TRBJ1-2	TRBD1	CSVGVDDRAGYTF	TGCAGCGTCGGGGTAGATGACAGGGCCGGCTACACCTTC
few	TRBV18	TRBJ2-3	.	CASSWALTDTQYF	TGTGCCAGCTCATGGGCCCTCACAGATACGCAGTATTTT
many	TRBV12-3/TRBV12-4	TRBJ2-1	.	CASSSLGIYNEQFF	TGTGCCAGCAGTTCCCTTGGGATCTACAATGAGCAGTTCTTC
.	TRBV6-1	TRBJ1-5	.	CASTPSWDGNQPRHF	TGTGCCAGCACCCCAAGCTGGGACGGGAATCAGCCCCGGCATTTT
.	TRBV11-2	TRBJ2-5	.	CASSLGYRGAKVNEQYF	TGTGCCAGCAGCTTAGGATATCGGGGGGCGAAGGTAAATGAGCAGTACTTC
few	TRBV7-6	TRBJ2-7	.	CASSSGLSGAREQYF	TGTGCCAGCAGCTCCGGACTATCGGGGGCTCGGGAGCAGTACTTC
few	TRBV4-3	TRBJ1-1	.	CASSPGSSGTEAFF	TGCGCCAGCAGCCCAGGGTCCTCGGGCACTGAAGCTTTCTTT
few	TRBV27	TRBJ1-1	.	CASSFSSRNTEAFF	TGTGCCAGCAGTTTTTCGTCTCGGAACACTGAAGCTTTCTTT
.	TRBV21-1	TRBJ2-1	.	CASSKETSVGYNEQFF	TGTGCCAGCAGCAAAGAAACTAGCGTTGGCTACAATGAGCAGTTCTTC
.	TRBV7-9	TRBJ2-7	.	CASTLTPPYEQYF	TGTGCCAGCACCCTGACACCCCCCTACGAGCAGTACTTC
.	TRBV18	TRBJ1-6	.	CASSPTGVDNSPLHF	TGTGCCAGCTCACCTACGGGGGTGGATAATTCACCCCTCCACTTT
.	TRBV2	TRBJ1-5	.	CASSERDTDQPQHF	TGTGCCAGCAGTGAGCGGGACACCGATCAGCCCCAGCATTTT
.	TRBV18	TRBJ1-1	.	CASSPYHGGPGGTEAFF	TGTGCCAGCTCTCCCTACCATGGGGGGCCGGGAGGCACTGAAGCTTTCTTT
.	TRBV7-2	TRBJ2-5	TRBD2	CASSLKTSGRAPQYF	TGTGCCAGCAGCTTAAAGACTAGCGGGAGGGCCCCGCAGTACTTC
.	TRBV28	TRBJ1-1	.	CASLWGSNTEAFF	TGTGCCAGCCTTTGGGGGAGTAACACTGAAGCTTTCTTT
.	TRBV18	TRBJ2-5	.	CASSPPTRLETQYF	TGTGCCAGCTCACCACCGACTAGATTAGAGACCCAGTACTTC
few	TRBV10-2	TRBJ2-1	.	CASSRDWNNEQFF	TGCGCCAGCAGTCGGGACTGGAACAATGAGCAGTTCTTC
.	TRBV7-7	TRBJ2-5	TRBD1	CASSRMTGGGETQYF	TGTGCTAGCAGCCGAATGACAGGGGGCGGAGAGACCCAGTACTTC
.	TRBV7-3	TRBJ2-1	TRBD1	CASSFGTGGETQFF	TGTGCCAGCAGCTTCGGGACAGGGGGTGAGACCCAGTTCTTC
few	TRBV3-1	TRBJ1-2	TRBD1	CASSQGQGIYGYTF	TGTGCCAGCAGCCAAGGACAGGGGATTTATGGCTACACCTTC
.	TRBV28	TRBJ2-1	.	CASSTGGENEQFF	TGTGCCAGCAGCACAGGGGGGGAAAATGAGCAGTTCTTC
.	TRBV6-2/TRBV6-3	TRBJ2-7	TRBD2	CASRPPLAGTYEQYF	TGTGCCAGCAGGCCCCCACTAGCGGGGACTTACGAGCAGTACTTC
few	TRBV20-1	TRBJ2-5	TRBD2	CSGTIAGVGETQYF	TGCAGTGGCACAATAGCGGGAGTAGGAGAGACCCAGTACTTC
.	TRBV29-1	TRBJ2-7	.	CSVVVTVPSEQYF	TGCAGCGTTGTGGTGACAGTCCCTAGCGAGCAGTACTTC
.	TRBV6-6	TRBJ2-7	.	CASSYQILRVDSDEQYF	TGTGCCAGCAGTTACCAGATCCTTAGGGTGGATTCGGATGAGCAGTACTTC
.	TRBV9	TRBJ2-7	.	CASSAVSGSSEEYF	TGTGCCAGCAGCGCCGTGTCTGGTTCCAGCGAAGAGTACTTC
many	TRBV20-1	TRBJ2-3	TRBD2	CSAPVSGGADTQYF	TGCAGTGCCCCCGTTAGCGGGGGGGCTGATACGCAGTATTTT
few	TRBV7-8	TRBJ2-1	TRBD2	CASSTLTSAHNEQFF	TGTGCCAGCAGCACCCTGACTAGCGCGCACAATGAGCAGTTCTTC
.	TRBV20-1	TRBJ2-7	.	CSARDRERGASHEQYF	TGCAGTGCTAGAGATCGGGAACGGGGGGCGTCCCACGAGCAGTACTTC